The rows below give T cell receptor beta chains drawn from one sample of a study of OX40 agonist ivuxolimab in advanced cancers. The protocol was immunoSEQ multiplex PCR, while the TCRdb copy is restricted to in-frame clones and leaves out a portion. The sample includes 80,000 or so clones, over 85% of them seen just once. The sequencing here drew on CD4+ or CD8+ T cells sorted from blood, taken in a trial of the OX40 agonist ivuxolimab. These receptors all stem from an adult with an advanced solid tumor such as melanoma, head and neck, liver or kidney cancer. CDR3s include the opening cysteine and the closing phenylalanine or tryptophan. The order of the fields is CDR3 DNA, CDR3 protein, V gene, J gene, clone size, D gene. A D gene is named only where the DNA matches it firmly. Only some rows state a clone size, as once, few, many or a class for expanded clones.

DNA: TGCGCCAGCAGGGGTAGCGGGGGCCAAGAGACCCAGTACTTC; CDR3: CASRGSGGQETQYF; V: TRBV10-2; J: TRBJ2-5; size: -; D: TRBD2
DNA: TGTGCCAGCAGCTTAGTCCCAGAGAGCTCCTACAATGAGCAGTTCTTC; CDR3: CASSLVPESSYNEQFF; V: TRBV7-6; J: TRBJ2-1; size: once; D: -
DNA: TGCAGCGTTGATCGACGTGGAGATACGCAGTATTTT; CDR3: CSVDRRGDTQYF; V: TRBV29-1; J: TRBJ2-3; size: -; D: -
DNA: TGTGCCAGTAGAACCGGGACAGGAAGCTATGGCTACACCTTC; CDR3: CASRTGTGSYGYTF; V: TRBV19; J: TRBJ1-2; size: -; D: TRBD1
DNA: TGCAGCGTTGAACAGGGCCCATGGAGCGAGCAGTACTTC; CDR3: CSVEQGPWSEQYF; V: TRBV29-1; J: TRBJ2-7; size: -; D: -
DNA: TGTGCCAGCACCCAGGGTGGCTATGGCTACACCTTC; CDR3: CASTQGGYGYTF; V: TRBV28; J: TRBJ1-2; size: -; D: -
DNA: TGTGCCAGCAGCTTAGAACAGGGGGCAGACACCGGGGAGCTGTTTTTT; CDR3: CASSLEQGADTGELFF; V: TRBV7-9; J: TRBJ2-2; size: -; D: TRBD1
DNA: TGTGCCAGCAGGGCCCAGGGGGGTGAGCAGTTCTTC; CDR3: CASRAQGGEQFF; V: TRBV6-5; J: TRBJ2-1; size: -; D: -
DNA: TGTGCCAGCGGGGTCGCGGCGGTGGGCACTGAAGCTTTCTTT; CDR3: CASGVAAVGTEAFF; V: TRBV7-9; J: TRBJ1-1; size: -; D: -
DNA: TGTGCCAGCAGTTATGGGGATAGCAATCAGCCCCAGCATTTT; CDR3: CASSYGDSNQPQHF; V: TRBV6-6; J: TRBJ1-5; size: -; D: -
DNA: TGTGCCAGTAGTATAGCCGTTAGTGCGGAGACCCAGTACTTC; CDR3: CASSIAVSAETQYF; V: TRBV19; J: TRBJ2-5; size: -; D: -
DNA: TGTGCCAGCAGCTCTAGCGCGGCGTACAATGAGCAGTTCTTC; CDR3: CASSSSAAYNEQFF; V: TRBV7-6; J: TRBJ2-1; size: -; D: -
DNA: TGTGCCAGCAGCCAGGGAAGCTCCTACGAGCAGTACTTC; CDR3: CASSQGSSYEQYF; V: TRBV4-2; J: TRBJ2-7; size: -; D: -
DNA: TGTGCCAGCAGCCTCGACGGGACAGGGAATAGTGAGCAGTTCTTC; CDR3: CASSLDGTGNSEQFF; V: TRBV7-7; J: TRBJ2-1; size: -; D: TRBD1
DNA: TGTGCCAGCAGATATCATTGGACAGATGAGGTCTGTGGCTACACCTTC; CDR3: CASRYHWTDEVCGYTF; V: TRBV21-1; J: TRBJ1-2; size: -; D: -
DNA: TGTGCCAGCAGCTTGGGGAGCGCCTACGGCTACACCTTC; CDR3: CASSLGSAYGYTF; V: TRBV7-6; J: TRBJ1-2; size: -; D: -
DNA: TGTGCCAGCAGCGTGGCGGGTAACACCGGGGAGCTGTTTTTT; CDR3: CASSVAGNTGELFF; V: TRBV9; J: TRBJ2-2; size: -; D: -
DNA: TGTGCCTGGAGTGTCCACGTCGGGTCCGGAAACACCATATATTTT; CDR3: CAWSVHVGSGNTIYF; V: TRBV30; J: TRBJ1-3; size: -; D: -
DNA: TGTGCTAGTGGTTTTGGGGGGGATCAGCCCCAGCATTTT; CDR3: CASGFGGDQPQHF; V: TRBV12-5; J: TRBJ1-5; size: -; D: -
DNA: TGTGCCAGCTGGGTCCCCCACACCGGGGAGCTGTTTTTT; CDR3: CASWVPHTGELFF; V: TRBV6-5; J: TRBJ2-2; size: -; D: -
DNA: TGTGCCAGCACTAGGACGGTCCAAGAGACCCAGTACTTC; CDR3: CASTRTVQETQYF; V: TRBV6-1; J: TRBJ2-5; size: -; D: -
DNA: TGCGCCAGCAGTCCCGGCGGGGTATCTGGAAACACCATATATTTT; CDR3: CASSPGGVSGNTIYF; V: TRBV10-1; J: TRBJ1-3; size: once; D: -
DNA: TGTGCCAGCAGCTTCGGGACAGCTAATTCACCCCTCCACTTT; CDR3: CASSFGTANSPLHF; V: TRBV7-2; J: TRBJ1-6; size: -; D: TRBD1
DNA: TGCGCCAGCAGCCAAGATATCACAGGGCAATACGAAAAACTGTTTTTT; CDR3: CASSQDITGQYEKLFF; V: TRBV4-1; J: TRBJ1-4; size: -; D: -
DNA: TGCGCCAGCAGCTTGGTAGCGGAGTCTTCTGAGCAGTTCTTC; CDR3: CASSLVAESSEQFF; V: TRBV5-1; J: TRBJ2-1; size: -; D: -
DNA: TGTGCCAGTAGTATAGGGCAATATAGCAATCAGCCCCAGCATTTT; CDR3: CASSIGQYSNQPQHF; V: TRBV19; J: TRBJ1-5; size: -; D: -
DNA: TGTGCCAGCAGCTTGGCCTGGGGGAGTGGCTATGGCTACACCTTC; CDR3: CASSLAWGSGYGYTF; V: TRBV5-8; J: TRBJ1-2; size: -; D: -
DNA: TGTGCCAGCTCACCAGGGACAGGCCAAGAGACCCAGTACTTC; CDR3: CASSPGTGQETQYF; V: TRBV18; J: TRBJ2-5; size: -; D: TRBD1
DNA: TGCGCCAGCAGCTTCGGACAGGGGGCTTCCGGGGAGCTGTTTTTT; CDR3: CASSFGQGASGELFF; V: TRBV5-1; J: TRBJ2-2; size: -; D: TRBD1
DNA: TGTGCCAGCAAGATGGACGCCTACAATGAGCAGTTCTTC; CDR3: CASKMDAYNEQFF; V: TRBV7-2; J: TRBJ2-1; size: -; D: -
DNA: TGTGCCAGTAGTATAAGGACCTATGGCTACACCTTC; CDR3: CASSIRTYGYTF; V: TRBV19; J: TRBJ1-2; size: few; D: -
DNA: TGTGCCAGCAGTGAAGAGGGGGGGACCCGGGAGACCCAGTACTTC; CDR3: CASSEEGGTRETQYF; V: TRBV2; J: TRBJ2-5; size: -; D: -
DNA: TGTGCCAGCAGTGAATTCCAGGGCAATGAAAAACTGTTTTTT; CDR3: CASSEFQGNEKLFF; V: TRBV25-1; J: TRBJ1-4; size: -; D: -
DNA: TGTGCCAGCTCACCACCGGGGGGAAAAGGGCAGTATTTT; CDR3: CASSPPGGKGQYF; V: TRBV18; J: TRBJ2-3; size: -; D: -
DNA: TGCGCCAGCAGCTTGGTACCAGGGGATTCACCCCTCCACTTT; CDR3: CASSLVPGDSPLHF; V: TRBV5-1; J: TRBJ1-6; size: -; D: -
DNA: TGCGCCAGCAGCTCCCGGGACCAAAACATTCAGTACTTC; CDR3: CASSSRDQNIQYF; V: TRBV4-3; J: TRBJ2-4; size: -; D: -
DNA: TGTGCCAGCAGTTACTCCGGGACAGGTAGCACTGAAGCTTTCTTT; CDR3: CASSYSGTGSTEAFF; V: TRBV6-6; J: TRBJ1-1; size: -; D: TRBD1
DNA: TGTGCCAGCAGCCCCCAGGGGGGCTATAACGAGCAGTACTTC; CDR3: CASSPQGGYNEQYF; V: TRBV5-4; J: TRBJ2-7; size: once; D: -
DNA: TGTGCCAGCAGTGAATCACAAGGCAGGGGGGAAAAACTGTTTTTT; CDR3: CASSESQGRGEKLFF; V: TRBV6-1; J: TRBJ1-4; size: -; D: TRBD1
DNA: TGTGCCAGTAGAGTGGGCAGCGCGATTTATAATTCACCCCTCCACTTT; CDR3: CASRVGSAIYNSPLHF; V: TRBV19; J: TRBJ1-6; size: -; D: -
DNA: TGCGCCAGCTCGAGGGACAGACTAAACTCCTACGAGCAGTACTTC; CDR3: CASSRDRLNSYEQYF; V: TRBV4-1; J: TRBJ2-7; size: -; D: TRBD1
DNA: TGTGCCAGCAGTTACTCCGGGGGGCTGAACACCGGGGAGCTGTTTTTT; CDR3: CASSYSGGLNTGELFF; V: TRBV6-5; J: TRBJ2-2; size: -; D: -
DNA: TGTGCCAGCTCACAAGGGACAGCCGATACCTACGAGCAGTACTTC; CDR3: CASSQGTADTYEQYF; V: TRBV18; J: TRBJ2-7; size: -; D: TRBD1
DNA: TGTGCCAGCAGCCACGGAGATACGCAGTATTTT; CDR3: CASSHGDTQYF; V: TRBV14; J: TRBJ2-3; size: few; D: -
DNA: TGTGCCAGCAGTGACTGGACTAGCGAAGAGACCCAGTACTTC; CDR3: CASSDWTSEETQYF; V: TRBV2; J: TRBJ2-5; size: -; D: TRBD2
DNA: TGCAGCGTTGACAGTTCCTACAATGAGCAGTTCTTC; CDR3: CSVDSSYNEQFF; V: TRBV29-1; J: TRBJ2-1; size: -; D: -
DNA: TGTGCCAGCAGTTTAACAGGGCAGGCCTCCTACGAGCAGTACTTC; CDR3: CASSLTGQASYEQYF; V: TRBV28; J: TRBJ2-7; size: once; D: -
DNA: TGTGCCAGTAGTATAGGGGTGTCATATGGCTACACCTTC; CDR3: CASSIGVSYGYTF; V: TRBV19; J: TRBJ1-2; size: few; D: -